This T cell receptor (beta chain) was found in a study of technical replicates of blood from several donors. The length of the CDR3 is 17 residues. Losses at the gene ends were 1 base for V and 3 bases for J; bases not matched to a gene: 9. Germline lookup yields CDR1 SGHAT and CDR2 FQNNGV. This clone appeared once. The protocol was immunoSEQ multiplex PCR, while the TCRdb copy is restricted to in-frame clones and leaves out a portion. The table lists roughly 60,000 clones, about 86% of them singletons, with about 5.4% in the top ten. This TCR was recovered from a human donor in good health. Some clones in this sample may be carry-over from other donors' samples. The specimen sequenced was PBMCs. V is TRBV11-2 and J is TRBJ1-1; 9 nucleotides line up with TRBD1. CDR3 amino acids: CASSLGGTGSWDTEAFF. Written as DNA, the CDR3 is TGTGCCAGCAGCTTAGGCGGGACAGGGAGTTGGGACACTGAAGCTTTCTTT.